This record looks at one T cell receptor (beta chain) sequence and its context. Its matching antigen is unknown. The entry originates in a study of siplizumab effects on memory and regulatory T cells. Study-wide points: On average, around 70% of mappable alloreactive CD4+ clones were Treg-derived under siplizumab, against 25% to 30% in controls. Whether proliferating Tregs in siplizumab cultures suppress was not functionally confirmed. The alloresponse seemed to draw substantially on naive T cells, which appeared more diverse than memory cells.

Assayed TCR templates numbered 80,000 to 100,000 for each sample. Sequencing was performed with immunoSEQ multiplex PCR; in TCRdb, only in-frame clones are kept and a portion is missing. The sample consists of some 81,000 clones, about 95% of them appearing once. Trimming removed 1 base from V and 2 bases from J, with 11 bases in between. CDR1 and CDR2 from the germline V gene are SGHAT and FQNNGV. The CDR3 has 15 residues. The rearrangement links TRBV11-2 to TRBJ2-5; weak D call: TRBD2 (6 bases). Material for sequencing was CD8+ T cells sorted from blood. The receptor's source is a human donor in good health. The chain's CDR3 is CASSLAGERQETQYF. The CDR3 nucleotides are TGTGCCAGCAGCTTAGCGGGGGAGAGGCAAGAGACCCAGTACTTC.